This entry lists 15 T cell receptor beta chains sequenced from one sample in a study of T cell responses to AZD1222 COVID-19 vaccine. Assay: immunoSEQ multiplex PCR; the TCRdb copy retains only in-frame clones and omits some. This repertoire shows 92,000 or so clones, around 90% found once; its top ten account for roughly 24%. The sample consisted of peripheral blood, taken on day 0 of AZD1222 vaccination. The receptor source for this set is an adult in good health.

The chain links TRBV11-2 to TRBJ2-2; tentative D call: TRBD1 (5 bases). This CDR3 contains 17 residues. Per the germline V gene, CDR1 is SGHAT and CDR2 is FQNNGV. V was pared by 6 bases and J by 3 bases, with 20 bases between. The CDR3 is CASRPGKWATDTGELFF. The CDR3 coding sequence is TGTGCCAGCAGACCAGGGAAGTGGGCGACGGACACCGGGGAGCTGTTTTTT.

This clone was counted only a few times. The chain is built from TRBV3-1 (or the pseudogene TRBV3-2) and TRBJ2-3; unclear D gene. V was pared by 0 bases and J by 3 bases, with 4 bases between. CDR1 is LGHDT, CDR2 YNNKEL, per germline (reference sequence). This CDR3 spans 13 amino acids. The CDR3 DNA reads as TGTGCCAGCAGCCAAGATCGGACAGATACGCAGTATTTT. This codes for CASSQDRTDTQYF.

The gene calls are TRBV9 and TRBJ2-5; a possible D gene is TRBD2 (6 bases). Germline values: CDR1 SGDLS, CDR2 YYNGEE. CDR3 length equals 15 residues. V lost 0 bases and J lost 1, with 10 bases in between. This CDR3 reads CASSVVGGTQETQYF. The CDR3 nucleotides read TGTGCCAGCAGCGTAGTTGGCGGGACCCAAGAGACCCAGTACTTC.

This clone appeared a few times. The chain carries TRBV6-2 or TRBV6-3 and TRBJ1-3; no clear D. V was pared by 0 bases and J by 0 bases, with 6 bases between. CDR3 length equals 15 residues. Germline loops: CDR1 MNHEY, CDR2 SVGEGT. CDR3 sequence (DNA): TGTGCCAGCAGTTACTCGAAGGGCTCTGGAAACACCATATATTTT. Its protein is CASSYSKGSGNTIYF.

CDR3 sequence reads: CSVEPAGQGADNEQFF. As DNA, the CDR3 is TGCAGCGTTGAACCGGCAGGCCAGGGGGCTGACAATGAGCAGTTCTTC. The chain employs TRBV29-1 and TRBJ2-1, with 8 bases aligning to TRBD1. Unmatched junction bases numbered 11, after V lost 2 bases and J lost 5 bases. CDR1 is SQVTM, CDR2 ANQGSEA, per germline. This CDR3 spans 16 amino acids.

This clone was counted once. The chain uses TRBV5-5 and TRBJ1-2; 11 nucleotides align to TRBD1. The germline CDR1 and CDR2 sequences are SGHKS and YYEKEE (reference sequence). V was pared by 5 bases and J by 4 bases, with 7 bases of the junction left unmatched. CDR3 size: 15 residues. The CDR3 is CASSQGQGAGYGYTF. The CDR3 coding sequence is TGTGCCAGCAGTCAAGGACAGGGGGCCGGCTATGGCTACACCTTC.

V is TRBV28 and J is TRBJ2-1, with 11 nucleotides matching TRBD2. The V gene's germline CDR1 is MDHEN and CDR2 SYDVKM. The V gene end was trimmed by 3 bases and the J gene end by 2 bases; junction bases not matched to a gene: 6. The CDR3 totals 17 residues. This CDR3 is CASSFAGTSGTYNEQFF. The CDR3 DNA reads as TGTGCCAGCAGTTTTGCCGGGACTAGCGGTACCTACAATGAGCAGTTCTTC. The full variable domain, rest sourced from reference TRBV28 and TRBJ2-1, is DVKVTQSSRYLVKRTGEKVFLECVQDMDHENMFWYRQDPGLGLRLIYFSYDVKMKEKGDIPEGYSVSREKKERFSLILESASTNQTSMYLCASSFAGTSGTYNEQFFGPGTRLTVL.

V and J are TRBV2 and TRBJ1-2, with D possibly TRBD1 on 6 matching bases. Trimming removed 9 bases from V and 7 bases from J, with 18 bases in between. The germline gives CDR1 SNHLY, CDR2 FYNNEI. The CDR3 is 13 residues long. The CDR3 bases are TGTGCCAGAAGGACAGAAAAAGGGGGTGGCTACACCTTC. The encoded protein is CARRTEKGGGYTF.

The rearrangement joins TRBV6-5 to TRBJ1-4; the match to TRBD1 covers 10 bases. The V gene's germline CDR1 is MNHEY and CDR2 SVGAGI. This CDR3 is 14 amino acids long. The J segment lost 6 bases and the V segment lost 6 bases, leaving 4 bases of the junction unmatched. The CDR3 sequence is CASRAGTGDEKLFF. The CDR3 region has the DNA TGTGCCAGCAGAGCCGGGACAGGGGATGAAAAACTGTTTTTT.

V usage is TRBV6-2 or TRBV6-3 and J usage is TRBJ1-5; D gene uncertain. Germline V CDR1 and CDR2: MNHEY, SVGEGT. The CDR3 sequence is 14 residues long. V lost 1 base to trimming and J lost 5 bases, with 9 bases between them. CDR3 bases: TGTGCCAGCAGTTACTTAGGGTTATATCAGCCCCAGCATTTT. Amino acids: CASSYLGLYQPQHF.

This clone was recorded once. This chain connects TRBV30 to TRBJ1-2; D is possibly TRBD1 (5 bases). The length of the CDR3 is 11 residues. Germline-derived CDR1 and CDR2 are GTSNPN and SVGIG (reference sequence). The ends were cut back, 7 bases at V and 3 bases at J, with 9 bases in the middle. The CDR3, as DNA: TGTGCCTCAAGGGGAGACTATGGCTACACCTTC. This sequence encodes CASRGDYGYTF. The full variable domain, completed using reference TRBV30 and TRBJ1-2, is SQTIHQWPATLVQPVGSPLSLECTVEGTSNPNLYWYRQAAGRGLQLLFYSVGIGQISSEVPQNLSASRPQDRQFILSSKKLLLSDSGFYLCASRGDYGYTFGSGTRLTVV.

The chain joins TRBV5-1 to TRBJ2-3; D gene uncertain. With 4 bases removed from V and 2 bases from J, the gap between germline ends came to 2 bases. The length of the CDR3 is 11 residues. Germline CDR1 reads SGHRS; CDR2 reads YFSETQ. The DNA for the CDR3 is TGCGCCAGCAGCCTCACAGATACGCAGTATTTT. Its protein product is CASSLTDTQYF.

This sequence joins TRBV28 and TRBJ1-5; 7 nucleotides match TRBD1. Trimming removed 8 bases from V and 0 bases from J; junction bases left unmatched: 4. The CDR3 covers 14 residues. CDR1 is MDHEN, CDR2 SYDVKM, per germline. CDR3 sequence (DNA): TGTGCCAGCGGGACAGAACTTAGCAATCAGCCCCAGCATTTT. Translated: CASGTELSNQPQHF.

The CDR3 nucleotides read TGTGCCAGCAGCTTTGGGCAGGCTAACTATGGCTACACCTTC. Amino acid sequence: CASSFGQANYGYTF. This sequence joins TRBV7-9 and TRBJ1-2, with D unclear. Trimming cost V 3 bases and J 0 bases, with 8 bases left between them. CDR1 and CDR2 (germline): SEHNR, FQNEAQ (reference sequence). The CDR3 has 14 amino acids.

In its sample, this clone was seen a few times. The CDR3 sequence: CASSLQGTEQYF. The CDR3 bases are TGTGCCAGCAGCTTACAAGGAACCGAGCAGTACTTC. The rearrangement uses TRBV7-9 and TRBJ2-7; D gene uncertain. The CDR3 loop spans 12 amino acids. The V gene's germline CDR1 is SEHNR and CDR2 FQNEAQ (reference sequence). V was shortened by 2 bases and J by 6 bases, with 8 bases between the two germline ends.